This T cell receptor (beta chain) originates from a study of blood T cell repertoires in COVID-19. Produced via immunoSEQ multiplex PCR; TCRdb's table is partial and in-frame only. Of 120,000 or so clones listed, 81% were seen once; the top ten hold about 18%. Material: peripheral blood. This TCR was recovered from a young man with COVID-19, enrolled during active disease.

CDR3 amino acids: CASSQAGGADGYTF. DNA of the CDR3: TGTGCCAGCAGTCAGGCGGGGGGAGCTGATGGCTACACCTTC. The genes are TRBV6-5 and TRBJ1-2, with D possibly TRBD1 on 5 matching bases. This CDR3 comprises 14 residues. With 5 bases removed from V and 6 bases from J, the gap between germline ends came to 16 bases. Germline V gives CDR1 MNHEY, CDR2 SVGAGI.